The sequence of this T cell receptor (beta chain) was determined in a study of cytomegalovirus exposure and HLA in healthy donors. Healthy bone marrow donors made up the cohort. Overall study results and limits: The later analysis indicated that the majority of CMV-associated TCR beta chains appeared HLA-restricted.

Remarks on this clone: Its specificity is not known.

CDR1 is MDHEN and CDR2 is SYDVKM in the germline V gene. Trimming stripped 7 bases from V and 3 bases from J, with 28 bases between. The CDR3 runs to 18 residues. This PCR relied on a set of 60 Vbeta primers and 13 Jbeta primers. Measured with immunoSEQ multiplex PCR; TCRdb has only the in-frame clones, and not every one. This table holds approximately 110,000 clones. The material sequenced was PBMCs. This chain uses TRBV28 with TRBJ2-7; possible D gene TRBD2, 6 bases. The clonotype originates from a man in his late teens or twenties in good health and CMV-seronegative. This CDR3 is CASKSRPLRDSLFYEQYF. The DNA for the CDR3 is TGTGCCAGCAAAAGCCGCCCCCTCCGGGACTCCCTATTCTACGAGCAGTACTTC.